The rows below give T cell receptor beta chains drawn from one sample of a study of shared clonotypes between healthy human individuals. Profiling relied on immunoSEQ multiplex PCR, and the TCRdb table lists in-frame clones only, not all of them. The table shows around 1,900,000 clones, with roughly 93% occurring only once. Sequencing was carried out using naive CD8+ T cells from PBMCs. All receptors derive from a man between 18 and 35 years old in good health. Some clones in this sample may be carry-over from other donors' samples. Both conserved end residues are part of each CDR3. D genes are given only for firm matches. Size values are once, few and many counts, or a class for expanded clones, and some rows have none.

size: -
J: TRBJ2-3
V: TRBV7-9
D: -
length: 15
DNA: TGTGCCAGCACCGTAGCTCAGGGTGGCACAGATACGCAGTATTTT
CDR3: CASTVAQGGTDTQYF

size: -
J: TRBJ2-1
V: TRBV6-4
D: TRBD2
length: 16
DNA: TGTGCCAGCAGTGACCGGACTAGCGGAGTCTACAATGAGCAGTTCTTC
CDR3: CASSDRTSGVYNEQFF

size: -
J: TRBJ2-2
V: TRBV4-1
D: -
length: 16
DNA: TGCGCCAGCAGCCAGCTTCCGAGGAAGAACACCGGGGAGCTGTTTTTT
CDR3: CASSQLPRKNTGELFF

size: once
J: TRBJ1-1
V: TRBV27
D: -
length: 15
DNA: TGTGCCAGCAGTCGCCTCGGGGTTTTGGACACTGAAGCTTTCTTT
CDR3: CASSRLGVLDTEAFF

size: -
J: TRBJ2-7
V: TRBV11-2
D: -
length: 16
DNA: TGTGCCAGCAGCTTAGGAAGGGCTAGCCTAGCCTACGAGCAGTACTTC
CDR3: CASSLGRASLAYEQYF

size: -
J: TRBJ1-4
V: TRBV15
D: -
length: 13
DNA: TGTGCCACCAGCAGAGACGGTTATGAAAAACTGTTTTTT
CDR3: CATSRDGYEKLFF

size: -
J: TRBJ2-7
V: TRBV7-9
D: TRBD1
length: 15
DNA: TGTGCCAGCAGCCCCTGGACAGGGGGCGTCGACGAGCAGTACTTC
CDR3: CASSPWTGGVDEQYF

size: once
J: TRBJ2-7
V: TRBV29-1
D: TRBD1
length: 13
DNA: TGCAGCGTCACAGGGGGCGAGGGGTACGAGCAGTACTTC
CDR3: CSVTGGEGYEQYF

size: -
J: TRBJ2-7
V: TRBV6-1
D: TRBD2
length: 15
DNA: TGTGCCAGCAGCCCCGGACTAGTACCCTCCTACGAGCAGTACTTC
CDR3: CASSPGLVPSYEQYF

size: -
J: TRBJ2-7
V: TRBV19
D: -
length: 13
DNA: TGTGCCAGTAGTATTAAGGCAGACTACGAGCAGTACTTC
CDR3: CASSIKADYEQYF

size: once
J: TRBJ2-1
V: TRBV11-1
D: -
length: 15
DNA: TGTGCCAGCAGCTCCCCCTGGGCCGCAGGGAATGAGCAGTTCTTC
CDR3: CASSSPWAAGNEQFF

size: -
J: TRBJ2-3
V: TRBV11-3
D: TRBD2
length: 15
DNA: TGTGCCAGCAGCTTAGCTAGCGGCCCCACAGATACGCAGTATTTT
CDR3: CASSLASGPTDTQYF

size: -
J: TRBJ1-2
V: TRBV28
D: -
length: 12
DNA: TGTGCCAGCAGTTATGGGGACTATGGCTACACCTTC
CDR3: CASSYGDYGYTF

size: -
J: TRBJ2-7
V: TRBV7-9
D: -
length: 14
DNA: TGTGCCAGCAGCCCACCTGGGGGATCCTACGAGCAGTACTTC
CDR3: CASSPPGGSYEQYF

size: -
J: TRBJ1-5
V: TRBV27
D: -
length: 15
DNA: TGTGCCAGCGGGGAGGGTCTCTATAGCAATCAGCCCCAGCATTTT
CDR3: CASGEGLYSNQPQHF

size: -
J: TRBJ2-3
V: TRBV4-2
D: TRBD2
length: 17
DNA: TGTGCCAGCAGCCAAGAAGCGGGAGGAGGGTATGCAGATACGCAGTATTTT
CDR3: CASSQEAGGGYADTQYF

size: -
J: TRBJ2-5
V: TRBV19
D: TRBD2
length: 20
DNA: TGTGCCAGTAGTATATTTCCTCCGGGACTAGCGGGACCGTCGGGGGAGACCCAGTACTTC
CDR3: CASSIFPPGLAGPSGETQYF

size: -
J: TRBJ2-7
V: TRBV7-9
D: -
length: 13
DNA: TGTGCCAGCAGCTTAGTAGAGTCCTACGAGCAGTACTTC
CDR3: CASSLVESYEQYF

size: -
J: TRBJ1-5
V: TRBV19
D: -
length: 15
DNA: TGTGCCAGTAGTGACAGTGTTTGGGGGAATCAGCCCCAGCATTTT
CDR3: CASSDSVWGNQPQHF

size: -
J: TRBJ2-7
V: TRBV5-1
D: TRBD2
length: 13
DNA: TGCGCCAGCAGCTTCGGCGGGAGTTACGAGCAGTACTTC
CDR3: CASSFGGSYEQYF

size: -
J: TRBJ2-3
V: TRBV7-9
D: TRBD1
length: 16
DNA: TGTGCCAGCAGCTTAGCGACAGGGTCGAGCACAGATACGCAGTATTTT
CDR3: CASSLATGSSTDTQYF

size: -
J: TRBJ2-5
V: TRBV9
D: TRBD1
length: 13
DNA: TGTGCCAGCAGCGCCTTCAGGGGGGAGACCCAGTACTTC
CDR3: CASSAFRGETQYF

size: -
J: TRBJ2-5
V: TRBV4-1
D: -
length: 14
DNA: TGCGCCAGCAGCCCGACCCATTCGGCAGAGACCCAGTACTTC
CDR3: CASSPTHSAETQYF

size: -
J: TRBJ2-7
V: TRBV11-2
D: TRBD2
length: 15
DNA: TGTGCCAGCAGCGGGTTTGGGGAGGGCCCATACGAGCAGTACTTC
CDR3: CASSGFGEGPYEQYF

size: -
J: TRBJ2-3
V: TRBV28
D: TRBD2
length: 15
DNA: TGTGCCAGCAGTCCCGGGACTAGGTTCACAGATACGCAGTATTTT
CDR3: CASSPGTRFTDTQYF

size: -
J: TRBJ1-5
V: TRBV30
D: -
length: 15
DNA: TGTGCCTGGAGTGTTTGGGGGGGGGACAATCAGCCCCAGCATTTT
CDR3: CAWSVWGGDNQPQHF

size: -
J: TRBJ2-2
V: TRBV10-2
D: -
length: 16
DNA: TGCGCCAGCAGTTCTAGCGTGAGACCGAACACCGGGGAGCTGTTTTTT
CDR3: CASSSSVRPNTGELFF

size: once
J: TRBJ2-7
V: TRBV2
D: -
length: 13
DNA: TGTGCCAGCAGTGAAGGGGGGTTCTACGAGCAGTACTTC
CDR3: CASSEGGFYEQYF

size: -
J: TRBJ2-1
V: TRBV7-3
D: TRBD2
length: 18
DNA: TGTGCCAGCAGCCCGGGACTAGCGGGAGGGCCCTCCTACAATGAGCAGTTCTTC
CDR3: CASSPGLAGGPSYNEQFF

size: -
J: TRBJ1-1
V: TRBV29-1
D: TRBD1
length: 14
DNA: TGCAGCGGATCCGGGACAGGGGCGAACACTGAAGCTTTCTTT
CDR3: CSGSGTGANTEAFF

size: once
J: TRBJ2-7
V: TRBV11-2
D: -
length: 16
DNA: TGTGCCAGCAGCCCTAACCCTAAGTCATCATACTACGAGCAGTACTTC
CDR3: CASSPNPKSSYYEQYF

size: -
J: TRBJ2-7
V: TRBV4-3
D: -
length: 14
DNA: TGCGCCAGCAGCCAAGATTACACCCTCTACGAGCAGTACTTC
CDR3: CASSQDYTLYEQYF

size: -
J: TRBJ1-3
V: TRBV6-1
D: -
length: 15
DNA: TGTGCCAGCAGTGAATCCGGGTTCTCTGGAAACACCATATATTTT
CDR3: CASSESGFSGNTIYF

size: -
J: TRBJ2-7
V: TRBV11-2
D: -
length: 13
DNA: TGTGCCAGCAGCTTAGGAGGCGGCTACGAGCAGTACTTC
CDR3: CASSLGGGYEQYF

size: -
J: TRBJ2-7
V: TRBV11-2
D: -
length: 13
DNA: TGTGCCAGCAGCTTAGTCGAGAACTACGAGCAGTACTTC
CDR3: CASSLVENYEQYF

size: -
J: TRBJ2-1
V: TRBV20-1
D: -
length: 11
DNA: TGCAGTGCACGAAGGGGCAATGAGCAGTTCTTC
CDR3: CSARRGNEQFF

size: -
J: TRBJ2-7
V: TRBV6-5
D: TRBD2
length: 14
DNA: TGTGCCAGCAGAGCAGCGGGAGGACCCTACGAGCAGTACTTC
CDR3: CASRAAGGPYEQYF

size: -
J: TRBJ1-4
V: TRBV25-1
D: -
length: 15
DNA: TGTGCCAGCAGTGAATCAGGCAGGGGTGAGGAAAAACTGTTTTTT
CDR3: CASSESGRGEEKLFF

size: -
J: TRBJ2-1
V: TRBV9
D: TRBD2
length: 18
DNA: TGTGCCAGCAGCTCCCCCGGGGGGGACGACCTTCCCTACAATGAGCAGTTCTTC
CDR3: CASSSPGGDDLPYNEQFF

size: -
J: TRBJ2-5
V: TRBV7-9
D: -
length: 13
DNA: TGTGCCAGCAGGGCGGGGCTCCAAGAGACCCAGTACTTC
CDR3: CASRAGLQETQYF

size: -
J: TRBJ2-7
V: TRBV28
D: TRBD2
length: 14
DNA: TGTGCCAGCAGTTTCCTAGCGGGAGCATACGAGCAGTACTTC
CDR3: CASSFLAGAYEQYF

size: -
J: TRBJ2-7
V: TRBV5-6
D: -
length: 13
DNA: TGTGCCAGCAGCTTGGGACTCAGGGGCCAGGATTCTTTC
CDR3: CASSLGLRGQDSF

size: -
J: TRBJ2-4
V: TRBV10-3
D: -
length: 12
DNA: TGTGCCATCAGTGAAACAGGAAACATTCAGTACTTC
CDR3: CAISETGNIQYF

size: -
J: TRBJ1-2
V: TRBV5-1
D: TRBD1
length: 15
DNA: TGCGCCAGCAGCTTGAGTGGGACAGGGGACTTTGGCTACACCTTC
CDR3: CASSLSGTGDFGYTF